Presented here are 22 T cell receptor beta chains from one specimen sequenced in a study of T cells in Graves' hyperthyroidism and ophthalmopathy. There were TCR beta CDR3 regions amplified from RNA transcripts. TCR CDR3 underwent first-round RT-PCR with the HTBI primer set. TCRdb itself ran the multiplex PCR reads through MiXCR, one entry per CDR3 protein. The sample lists approximately 690,000 distinct CDR3 sequences, about 20% seen once, with under 35% in the top ten. The sample taken for sequencing was blood. These receptors were obtained from a man under 40 with Graves' ophthalmopathy.

This clonotype occurred a few times. The rearrangement links TRBV11-2 to TRBJ1-3, with a weak D call TRBD1 (6 bases). V was cut by 5 bases and J by 5 bases, with 13 bases left in between. This CDR3 is built from 14 residues. CDR1 is SGHAT, CDR2 FQNNGV, per germline. CDR3 residues: CASSQGTIRNTIYF. The CDR3 coding sequence is TGTGCCAGCAGCCAAGGGACAATTCGAAACACCATATATTTT.

This clonotype was recorded at least ten times. V and J are TRBV28 and TRBJ1-5; D gene ambiguous. This CDR3 has 12 residues. CDR1 is MDHEN and CDR2 is SYDVKM in the germline V gene. V lost 5 bases and J lost 5, with 7 bases in between. Written as DNA, the CDR3 is TGTGCCAGCAGTGTGGAGGATCAGCCCCAGCATTTT. This codes for CASSVEDQPQHF.

CDR3: CSVFVRQGAAAGANVLTF. The CDR3 DNA reads TGCAGCGTTTTCGTCAGACAGGGGGCGGCTGCTGGGGCCAACGTCCTGACTTTC. The chain employs TRBV29-1 and TRBJ2-6, with 10 bases matching TRBD1. V trimming: 5 bases; J trimming: 2 bases; junction bases outside the gene matches: 12. This CDR3 is built from 18 residues. CDR1 SQVTM and CDR2 ANQGSEA come from the germline V gene.

In this sample, this clonotype turned up many times. The V call is TRBV11-2, the J call TRBJ2-1; D is undetermined. The CDR3 has 17 amino acids. V gave up 5 bases and J gave up 7 bases, with 24 bases separating them. Looked up from germline, CDR1 is SGHAT and CDR2 is FQNNGV. CDR3 bases: TGTGCCAGCAGCCTTAACGCATGGCGGCAGACGATGAATGAGCAGTTCTTC. As protein: CASSLNAWRQTMNEQFF.

This clonotype was detected only a few times. This chain uses TRBV13 with TRBJ1-4; the D is unclear. V was clipped by 5 bases and J by 7 bases, with 11 bases between them. The CDR3 is 13 residues long. The V gene's germline CDR1 is PRHDT and CDR2 FYEKMQ (reference sequence). CDR3 DNA: TGTGCCAGCAGCATTCGGGGAGTTGAAAAACTGTTTTTT. This encodes CASSIRGVEKLFF.

This clonotype has a handful of counts. The V gene is TRBV18, the J gene TRBJ2-2, with 10 bases aligning to TRBD1. V was pared by 3 bases and J by 2 bases, with 6 bases of the junction left unmatched. Germline V CDR1 and CDR2: KGHSH, LQKENI. The CDR3 covers 17 residues. The CDR3 region is CASSPKSTGGNTGELFF. The CDR3 bases are TGTGCCAGCTCACCTAAGTCGACAGGGGGCAACACCGGGGAGCTGTTTTTT.

Ten or more counts support this clonotype. This sequence joins TRBV7-2 and TRBJ1-1; D is ambiguous. CDR1 and CDR2 (germline): SGHTA, FQGNSA. This CDR3 region has 16 residues. Trimming stripped 1 base from V and 8 bases from J, with 20 bases between. The CDR3 sequence is CASSLVSQAGQAEAFF. CDR3 nucleotides: TGTGCCAGCAGCTTAGTGTCCCAGGCCGGCCAAGCAGAAGCTTTCTTT.

The gene calls are TRBV4-2 and TRBJ1-5; TRBD1 is a possible D gene (6 bases). The V end lost 0 bases, the J end lost 4 bases, and 10 bases lay between the germline ends. Per germline, CDR1 LGHNA and CDR2 YNFKEQ. The CDR3 loop spans 15 amino acids. The CDR3 bases are TGTGCCAGCAGCCAAGAACAGGGAGCGAATCAGCCCCAGCATTTT. As protein: CASSQEQGANQPQHF.

The gene calls are TRBV12-3 or TRBV12-4 and TRBJ2-1; unclear D gene. V shed 7 bases and J shed 2 bases, with 9 bases lying between them. The CDR3 contains 13 residues. The CDR3 is CASNKETYNEQFF. In DNA form, the CDR3 reads TGTGCCAGCAACAAGGAAACCTACAATGAGCAGTTCTTC.

This clonotype came up a few times. The rearrangement links TRBV27 to TRBJ2-7; D gene uncertain. Per germline, CDR1 MNHEY and CDR2 SMNVEV (reference sequence). Trimming left V 6 bases short and J 4 bases short, with 16 bases between. The CDR3 is 14 amino acids. The CDR3 DNA reads TGTGCCAGCAGGGCCGGTGGCGGAGTATACGAGCAGTACTTC. Translation: CASRAGGGVYEQYF.

The table lists this clonotype with a few counts. This chain links TRBV27 with TRBJ1-4; 9 nucleotides align to TRBD1. V trimming: 3 bases; J trimming: 0 bases; junction bases outside the gene matches: 8. Germline V gene sequence: CDR1 MNHEY, CDR2 SMNVEV (reference sequence). The CDR3 is made up of 18 amino acids. CDR3 protein: CASSFRRGQGATNEKLFF. The CDR3 bases are TGTGCCAGCAGTTTTCGGAGGGGACAGGGCGCAACTAATGAAAAACTGTTTTTT.

A remark on this clonotype: This may be a read error, as it is one base from a much larger clone. The chain has TRBV3-1 and TRBJ1-5; 8 bases are a match to TRBD1. The germline V gene has CDR1 LGHDT and CDR2 YNNKEL (reference sequence). Losses at the gene ends were 3 bases for V and 4 bases for J; bases not matched to a gene: 5. The CDR3 runs to 15 residues. The CDR3 DNA reads TGTGCCAGCAGCCACGGCCAGGGGGCGAATCAGCCCCAGCATTTT. Its protein product is CASSHGQGANQPQHF.

This clonotype showed up just a few times. The chain combines TRBV29-1 with TRBJ2-7; D is possibly TRBD1 (5 bases). The CDR3 length is 13 residues. CDR1 SQVTM and CDR2 ANQGSEA come from the germline V gene. The V end lost 3 bases, the J end lost 6 bases, and 15 bases lay between the germline ends. CDR3 sequence: CSVEKLGVGEQYF. The CDR3 coding sequence is TGCAGCGTTGAGAAGCTAGGGGTGGGCGAGCAGTACTTC.

This clonotype was counted at least ten times. The rearrangement uses TRBV3-1 and TRBJ2-2, with D possibly TRBD1 on 5 matching bases. V was trimmed by 3 bases and J by 0 bases, leaving 20 bases between them. CDR1 and CDR2 from the germline V gene are LGHDT and YNNKEL (reference sequence). The CDR3 has 19 amino acids. The CDR3 DNA sequence: TGTGCCAGCAGCCAGGACAAGATTGATAGATTGGCGAACACCGGGGAGCTGTTTTTT. This sequence encodes CASSQDKIDRLANTGELFF.

The rearrangement joins TRBV6-1 to TRBJ2-2; D is ambiguous. V was clipped by 10 bases and J by 7 bases, with 16 bases between them. The CDR3 has 13 residues. CDR1 is MNHNS, CDR2 SASEGT, per germline. The DNA for the CDR3 is TGTGCCACCGCATTGGTACAGTTCGGGGAGCTGTTTTTT. This gives the protein CATALVQFGELFF.

This chain uses TRBV29-1 with TRBJ2-1; D tentatively reads TRBD1 or TRBD2 (5 bases each). There are 14 residues in the CDR3. Per germline, CDR1 SQVTM and CDR2 ANQGSEA. V was clipped by 1 base and J by 0 bases, with 7 bases between them. CDR3 amino acids: CSVEGGSSYNEQFF. CDR3 in DNA: TGCAGCGTTGAAGGGGGGAGCTCCTACAATGAGCAGTTCTTC.

This clonotype appeared a few times. This chain uses TRBV3-1 with TRBJ2-4; D perhaps matches TRBD2 (6 bases). There are 17 residues in the CDR3. V was shortened by 4 bases and J by 0 bases, with 16 bases between the two germline ends. Germline CDR1 LGHDT, CDR2 YNNKEL (reference sequence). The CDR3 DNA sequence: TGTGCCAGCAGCCGGAGACGTCCGGGAGTAGCCAAAAACATTCAGTACTTC. It yields the protein CASSRRRPGVAKNIQYF.

In its sample, this clonotype was seen many times. The CDR3 loop reads CASSQDLRPVNGYTF. The CDR3 bases are TGTGCCAGCAGCCAAGATTTACGGCCAGTTAATGGCTACACCTTC. V usage is TRBV14 and J usage is TRBJ1-2, with D unclear. Germline V CDR1 and CDR2: SGHDN, FVKESK. The CDR3 is 15 amino acids. Trimming cost V 0 bases and J 6 bases, with 14 bases left between them.

The gene calls are TRBV15 and TRBJ2-3, with 9 bases that match TRBD2. The germline V gene encodes CDR1 LNHNV and CDR2 YYDKDF (reference sequence). This CDR3 region has 14 residues. V was pared by 5 bases and J by 4 bases, with 4 bases of the junction left unmatched. DNA for the CDR3: TGTGCCACCAGCGGAGGCGGGGGGGCAGATACGCAGTATTTT. Its translation: CATSGGGGADTQYF. Filled out from reference TRBV15 and TRBJ2-3, the complete variable domain reads DAMVIQNPRYQVTQFGKPVTLSCSQTLNHNVMYWYQQKSSQAPKLLFHYYDKDFNNEADTPDNFQSRRPNTSFCFLDIRSPGLGDTAMYLCATSGGGGADTQYFGPGTRLTVL.

This clonotype has more than one count but fewer than ten. The rearrangement joins TRBV20-1 to TRBJ1-4, with 9 positions matching TRBD1. CDR1 DFQATT and CDR2 SNEGSKA come from the germline V gene (reference sequence). The CDR3 length is 14 residues. The ends lost 2 bases at V and 5 bases at J; junction bases unmatched: 3. CDR3 DNA: TGCAGTGCTAGACCCGGGACAGGGAATGAAAAACTGTTTTTT. This codes for CSARPGTGNEKLFF.

The chain employs TRBV20-1 and TRBJ2-1; 8 positions agree with TRBD2. The CDR3 is 17 residues long. Unmatched junction bases numbered 9, after V lost 0 bases and J lost 2 bases. The germline V gene has CDR1 DFQATT and CDR2 SNEGSKA (reference sequence). CDR3 region: CSAREPSAAGAYNEQFF. In DNA form, the CDR3 reads TGCAGTGCTAGAGAACCCAGTGCAGCGGGAGCCTACAATGAGCAGTTCTTC.

This clonotype was counted many times. The chain couples TRBV6-2 or TRBV6-3 to TRBJ2-1; 8 bases agree with TRBD2. Unmatched junction bases numbered 0, after V lost 2 bases and J lost 0 bases. This CDR3 has 15 residues. Looked up from germline, CDR1 is MNHEY and CDR2 is SVGEGT. The CDR3 DNA follows: TGTGCCAGCAGTTACGGGACTAGCTCCTACAATGAGCAGTTCTTC. Amino acids: CASSYGTSSYNEQFF.